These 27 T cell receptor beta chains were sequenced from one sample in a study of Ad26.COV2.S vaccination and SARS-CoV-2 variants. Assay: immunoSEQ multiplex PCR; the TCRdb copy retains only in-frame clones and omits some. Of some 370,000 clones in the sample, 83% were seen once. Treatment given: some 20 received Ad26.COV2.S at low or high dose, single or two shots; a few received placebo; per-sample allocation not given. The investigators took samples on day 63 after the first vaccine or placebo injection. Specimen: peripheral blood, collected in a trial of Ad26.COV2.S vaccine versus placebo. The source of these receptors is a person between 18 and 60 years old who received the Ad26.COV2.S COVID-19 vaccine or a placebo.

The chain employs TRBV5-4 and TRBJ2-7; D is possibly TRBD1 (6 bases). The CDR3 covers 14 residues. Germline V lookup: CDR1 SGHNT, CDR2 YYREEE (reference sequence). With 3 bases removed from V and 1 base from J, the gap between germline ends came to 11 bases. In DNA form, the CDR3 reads TGTGCCAGCAGCTCTGGGACAAGTTCCTACGAGCAGTACTTC. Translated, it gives CASSSGTSSYEQYF.

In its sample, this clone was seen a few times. The CDR3 nucleotides are TGTGCCAGCTCGAGGATCGGGGAAAATTCACCCCTCCACTTT. Its protein product is CASSRIGENSPLHF. The gene calls are TRBV6-5 and TRBJ1-6; D is uncertain. V was trimmed by 8 bases and J by 7 bases, leaving 15 bases between them. Germline V gene lookup returns CDR1 MNHEY and CDR2 SVGAGI. The CDR3 extends over 14 amino acids.

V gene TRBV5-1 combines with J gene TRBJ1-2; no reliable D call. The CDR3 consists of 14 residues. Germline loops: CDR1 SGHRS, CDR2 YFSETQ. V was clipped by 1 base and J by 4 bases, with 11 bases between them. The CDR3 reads CASSLSSAAYGYTF. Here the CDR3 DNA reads TGCGCCAGCAGCTTGTCAAGTGCCGCCTATGGCTACACCTTC. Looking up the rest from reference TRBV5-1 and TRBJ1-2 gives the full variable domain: KAGVTQTPRYLIKTRGQQVTLSCSPISGHRSVSWYQQTPGQGLQFLFEYFSETQRNKGNFPGRFSGRQFSNSRSEMNVSTLELGDSALYLCASSLSSAAYGYTFGSGTRLTVV.

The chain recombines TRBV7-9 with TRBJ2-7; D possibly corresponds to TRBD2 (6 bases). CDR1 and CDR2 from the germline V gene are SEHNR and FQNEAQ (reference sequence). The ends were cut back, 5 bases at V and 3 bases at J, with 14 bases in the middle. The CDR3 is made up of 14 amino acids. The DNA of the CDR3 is TGTGCCAGCAGCCGGGGGATACGGGGCTACGAGCAGTACTTC. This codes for CASSRGIRGYEQYF.

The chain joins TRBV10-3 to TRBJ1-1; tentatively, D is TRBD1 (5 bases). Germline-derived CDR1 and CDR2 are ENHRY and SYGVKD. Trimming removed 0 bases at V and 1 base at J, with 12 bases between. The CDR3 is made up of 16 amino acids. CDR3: CAISESLGQGNTEAFF. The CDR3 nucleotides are TGTGCCATCAGTGAGTCGTTGGGGCAGGGGAACACTGAAGCTTTCTTT.

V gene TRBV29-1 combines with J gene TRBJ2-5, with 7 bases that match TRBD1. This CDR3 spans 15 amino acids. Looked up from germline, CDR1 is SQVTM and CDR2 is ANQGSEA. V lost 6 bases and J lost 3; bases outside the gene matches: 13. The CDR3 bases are TGCAGCGTCGCTGGTACAGGGGACGGGAAAGAGACCCAGTACTTC. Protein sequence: CSVAGTGDGKETQYF.

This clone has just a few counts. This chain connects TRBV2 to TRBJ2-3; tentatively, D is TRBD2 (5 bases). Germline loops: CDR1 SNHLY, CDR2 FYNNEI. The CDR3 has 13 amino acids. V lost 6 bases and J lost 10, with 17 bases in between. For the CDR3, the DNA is TGTGCCAGCAGAGCCTATGAGGGATCTGCGCAGTATTTT. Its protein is CASRAYEGSAQYF.

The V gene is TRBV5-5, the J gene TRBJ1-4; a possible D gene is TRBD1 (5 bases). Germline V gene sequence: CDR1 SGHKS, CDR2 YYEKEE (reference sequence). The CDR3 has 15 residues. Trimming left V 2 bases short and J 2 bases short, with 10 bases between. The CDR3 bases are TGTGCCAGCAGCTTCGAAGGGGCTACTAATGAAAAACTGTTTTTT. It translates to CASSFEGATNEKLFF.

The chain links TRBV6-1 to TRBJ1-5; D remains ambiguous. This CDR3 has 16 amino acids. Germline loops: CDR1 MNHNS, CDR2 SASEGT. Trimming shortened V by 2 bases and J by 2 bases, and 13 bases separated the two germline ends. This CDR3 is CASSEMFPRGNQPQHF. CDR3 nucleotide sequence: TGTGCCAGCAGTGAAATGTTCCCGAGGGGCAATCAGCCCCAGCATTTT.

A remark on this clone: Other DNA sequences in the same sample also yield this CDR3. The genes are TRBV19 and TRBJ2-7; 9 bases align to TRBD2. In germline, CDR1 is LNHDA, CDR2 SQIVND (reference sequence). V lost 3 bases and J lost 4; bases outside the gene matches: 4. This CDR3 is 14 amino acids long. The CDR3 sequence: CASSISGRGYEQYF. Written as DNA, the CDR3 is TGTGCCAGTAGTATTAGCGGGAGAGGTTACGAGCAGTACTTC.

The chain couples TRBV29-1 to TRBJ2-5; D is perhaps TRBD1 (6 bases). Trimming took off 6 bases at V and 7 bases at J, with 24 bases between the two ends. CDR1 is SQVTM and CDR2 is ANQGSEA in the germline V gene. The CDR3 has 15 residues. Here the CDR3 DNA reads TGCAGCGTGGAAACCGGGACAACCTTAACCTGGACCCAGTACTTC. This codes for CSVETGTTLTWTQYF. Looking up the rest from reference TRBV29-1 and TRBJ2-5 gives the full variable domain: SAVISQKPSRDICQRGTSLTIQCQVDSQVTMMFWYRQQPGQSLTLIATANQGSEATYESGFVIDKFPISRPNLTFSTLTVSNMSPEDSSIYLCSVETGTTLTWTQYFGPGTRLLVL.

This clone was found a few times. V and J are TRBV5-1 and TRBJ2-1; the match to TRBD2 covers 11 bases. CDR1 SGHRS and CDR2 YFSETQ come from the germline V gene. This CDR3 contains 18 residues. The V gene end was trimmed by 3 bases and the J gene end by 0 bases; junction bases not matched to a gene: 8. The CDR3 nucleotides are TGCGCCAGCAGCTACCAGACTAGCGGGACCCACTCCTACAATGAGCAGTTCTTC. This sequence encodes CASSYQTSGTHSYNEQFF.

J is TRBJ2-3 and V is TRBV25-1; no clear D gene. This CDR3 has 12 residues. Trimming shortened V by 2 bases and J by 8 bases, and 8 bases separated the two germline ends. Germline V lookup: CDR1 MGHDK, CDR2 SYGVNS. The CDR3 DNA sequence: TGTGCCAGCAGTGAAATCGGTGGTACGCAGTATTTT. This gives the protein CASSEIGGTQYF.

Written as DNA, the CDR3 is TGTGCCAGCGGGGGACAGGGGGCGAGAGATACGCAGTATTTT. Translation: CASGGQGARDTQYF. The rearrangement links TRBV2 to TRBJ2-3; 12 positions agree with TRBD1. Trimming at V came to 8 bases and at J to 5 bases, leaving 5 bases not matched to a gene. The CDR3 extends over 14 amino acids. The germline CDR1 and CDR2 sequences are SNHLY and FYNNEI.

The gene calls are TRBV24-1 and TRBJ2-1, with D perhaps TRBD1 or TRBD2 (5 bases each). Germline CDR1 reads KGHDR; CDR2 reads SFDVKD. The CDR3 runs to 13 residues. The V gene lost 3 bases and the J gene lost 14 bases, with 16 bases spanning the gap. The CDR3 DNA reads TGTGCCACCAGTGATCCTGCCCGGGACGGGGAGTTCTTC. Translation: CATSDPARDGEFF.

This chain's CDR3 is CASVRGTLEYGEKLFF. The CDR3 nucleotides are TGTGCCAGTGTTAGGGGGACGTTAGAGTATGGTGAAAAACTGTTTTTT. This chain uses TRBV19 with TRBJ1-4, with D possibly matching TRBD1 (6 bases). This CDR3 spans 16 amino acids. V was pared by 8 bases and J by 7 bases, with 23 bases between. CDR1 is LNHDA, CDR2 SQIVND, per germline (reference sequence).

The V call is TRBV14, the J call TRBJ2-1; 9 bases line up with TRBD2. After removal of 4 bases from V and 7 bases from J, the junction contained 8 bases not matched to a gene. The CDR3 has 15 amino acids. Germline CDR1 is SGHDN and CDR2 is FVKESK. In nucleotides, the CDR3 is TGTGCCAGCAGCCCTACTCGGCTAGCGGGAAATGAGCAGTTCTTC. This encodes CASSPTRLAGNEQFF.

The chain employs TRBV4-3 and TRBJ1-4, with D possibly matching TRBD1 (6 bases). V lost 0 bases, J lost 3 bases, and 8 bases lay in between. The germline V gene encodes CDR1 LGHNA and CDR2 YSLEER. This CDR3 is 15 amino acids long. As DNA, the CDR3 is TGCGCCAGCAGCCAAGATGGGGGCGCTAATGAAAAACTGTTTTTT. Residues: CASSQDGGANEKLFF.

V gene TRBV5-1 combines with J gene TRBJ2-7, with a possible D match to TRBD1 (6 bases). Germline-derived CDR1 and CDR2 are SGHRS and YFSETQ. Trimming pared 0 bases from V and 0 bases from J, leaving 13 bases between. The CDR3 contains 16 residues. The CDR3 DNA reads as TGCGCCAGCAGCTTGGTTGTCCAGGGGAGCTCCTACGAGCAGTACTTC. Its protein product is CASSLVVQGSSYEQYF.

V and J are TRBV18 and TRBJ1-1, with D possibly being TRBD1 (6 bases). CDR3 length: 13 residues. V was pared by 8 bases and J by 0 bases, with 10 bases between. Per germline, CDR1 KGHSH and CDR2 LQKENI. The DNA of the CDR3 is TGTGCCAGCGCCCGGGACATGAACACTGAAGCTTTCTTT. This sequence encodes CASARDMNTEAFF.

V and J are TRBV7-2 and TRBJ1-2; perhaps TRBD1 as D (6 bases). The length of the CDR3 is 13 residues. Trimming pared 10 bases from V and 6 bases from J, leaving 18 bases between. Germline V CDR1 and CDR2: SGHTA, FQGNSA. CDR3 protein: CATHFRGENGYTF. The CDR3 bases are TGTGCCACCCACTTCAGGGGTGAAAATGGCTACACCTTC.

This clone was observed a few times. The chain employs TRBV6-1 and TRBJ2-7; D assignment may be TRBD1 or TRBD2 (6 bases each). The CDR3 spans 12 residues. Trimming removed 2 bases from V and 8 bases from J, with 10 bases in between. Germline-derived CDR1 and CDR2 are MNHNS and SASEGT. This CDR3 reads CASSERRGKQYF. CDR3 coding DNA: TGTGCCAGCAGTGAAAGGAGGGGGAAGCAGTACTTC.

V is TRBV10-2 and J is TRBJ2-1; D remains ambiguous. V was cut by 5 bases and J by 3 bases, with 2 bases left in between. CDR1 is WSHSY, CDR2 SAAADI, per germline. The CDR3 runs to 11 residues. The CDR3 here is CASSFYNEQFF. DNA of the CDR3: TGCGCCAGCAGTTTCTACAATGAGCAGTTCTTC.

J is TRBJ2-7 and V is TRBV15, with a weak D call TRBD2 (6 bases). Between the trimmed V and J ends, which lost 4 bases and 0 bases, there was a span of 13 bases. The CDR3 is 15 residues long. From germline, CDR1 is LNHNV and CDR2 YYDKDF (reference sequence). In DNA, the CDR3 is TGTGCCACCAGCAAAGCCGGGACTGGCTCCTACGAGCAGTACTTC. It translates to CATSKAGTGSYEQYF.

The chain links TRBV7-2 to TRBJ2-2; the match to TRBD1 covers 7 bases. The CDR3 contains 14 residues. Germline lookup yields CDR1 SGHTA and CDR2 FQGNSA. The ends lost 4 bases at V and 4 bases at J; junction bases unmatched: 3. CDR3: CASSSTGFTGELFF. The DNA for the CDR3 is TGTGCCAGCAGCTCGACAGGGTTCACCGGGGAGCTGTTTTTT.

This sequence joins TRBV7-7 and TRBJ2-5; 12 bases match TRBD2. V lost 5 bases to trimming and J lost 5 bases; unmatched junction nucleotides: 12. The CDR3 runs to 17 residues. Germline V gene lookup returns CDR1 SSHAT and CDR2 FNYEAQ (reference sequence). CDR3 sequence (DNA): TGTGCCAGCAGCGACCCCTTGACTAGCGGGGGTGGGGAGACCCAGTACTTC. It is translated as CASSDPLTSGGGETQYF. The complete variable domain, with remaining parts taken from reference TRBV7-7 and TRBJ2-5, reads GAGVSQSPRYKVTKRGQDVTLRCDPISSHATLYWYQQALGQGPEFLTYFNYEAQPDKSGLPSDRFSAERPEGSISTLTIQRTEQRDSAMYRCASSDPLTSGGGETQYFGPGTRLLVL.

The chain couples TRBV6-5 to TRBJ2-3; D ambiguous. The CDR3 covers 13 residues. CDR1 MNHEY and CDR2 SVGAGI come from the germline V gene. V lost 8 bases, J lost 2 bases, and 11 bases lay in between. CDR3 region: CASLGHYTDTQYF. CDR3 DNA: TGTGCCAGCCTGGGCCACTACACAGATACGCAGTATTTT.